These 2 T cell receptor beta chains were all obtained from the same sample, sequenced in a study of CD8 T cells in Susac syndrome. RNA, at roughly 0.5 to 1 ug, was reverse transcribed with random hexamers. TCRdb itself ran the immunoSEQ multiplex PCR reads through MiXCR, one entry per CDR3 protein. Among some 110,000 distinct CDR3 sequences listed, 94% were seen once. Sequencing used CD8+ T cells from PBMCs. The receptors here all came from a human donor with Susac syndrome.

The chain uses TRBV4-3 and TRBJ1-5; D ambiguous. The germline V gene has CDR1 LGHNA and CDR2 YSLEER. The CDR3 is 17 residues long. Between the trimmed V and J ends, which lost 0 bases and 11 bases, there was a span of 23 bases. This CDR3 reads CASSQDFFGSPASAQHF. The CDR3 DNA reads as TGCGCCAGCAGCCAAGATTTTTTTGGATCCCCGGCATCGGCCCAGCATTTT.

J is TRBJ2-1 and V is TRBV3-1; possibly TRBD1 or TRBD2 for D (5 bases each). Trimming took 5 bases from V and 9 from J, leaving 17 bases between them. The CDR3 is 14 residues long. Per the germline V gene, CDR1 is LGHDT and CDR2 is YNNKEL (reference sequence). Here the CDR3 DNA reads TGTGCCAGCAGCTCCGGGGCCTCCCTCATTGAGCAGTTCTTC. Translation: CASSSGASLIEQFF.